A selection of T cell receptor beta chains follows, all from one sample in a study of TIL therapy for anti-PD-1-resistant metastatic lung cancer. Clones were read by immunoSEQ multiplex PCR, and TCRdb kept only the in-frame ones, dropping some. The sample lists about 45,000 clones; roughly 85% were seen once. Sequenced here: blood, sampled at baseline. These receptors all stem from a man between 65 and 79 years old with non-small cell lung cancer. The CDR3 runs from the conserved cysteine through the conserved F or W. Fields, in order: J gene, clone size, V gene, D gene, CDR3 DNA, CDR3 protein. The D gene is left open where the match is weak. Clone size is given for some rows only: seen once, a few or many times, or a class if the clone is expanded.

TRBJ1-1 few TRBV19 TRBD1 TGTGCCTCTACTCTCAGGGGGGAAACTGAAGCTTTCTTT CASTLRGETEAFF
TRBJ2-1 once TRBV7-3 . TGTGCCAGCAGCTCACAGAGCTCCTACAATGAGCAGTTCTTC CASSSQSSYNEQFF
TRBJ1-5 . TRBV6-4 . TGTGCCAGCAGTGACAGGGCTAGCAATCAGCCCCAGCATTTT CASSDRASNQPQHF
TRBJ1-3 . TRBV28 . TGTGCCAGCAGATGGGCCGCTGGAAACACCATATATTTT CASRWAAGNTIYF
TRBJ1-3 . TRBV4-1 TRBD1 TGCGCCAGCAGCCACACTACGACAGGGCGCTCTGGAAACACCATATATTTT CASSHTTTGRSGNTIYF
TRBJ2-7 . TRBV6-5 . TGTGCCAGCAGTTACTACAACCAGGGGTACGAGCAGTACTTC CASSYYNQGYEQYF
TRBJ2-7 . TRBV7-9 . TGTGCCAGCAGCTTAGGTATCTCCTACGAGCAGTACTTC CASSLGISYEQYF
TRBJ2-2 . TRBV7-2 TRBD2 TGTGCCAGCAGTCCCGGACTAGCGAGAAGTGTGGGGGAGCTGTTTTTT CASSPGLARSVGELFF
TRBJ2-3 . TRBV9 TRBD2 TGTGCCAGCAGCGCGGGGGGGTTCGGCACAGATACGCAGTATTTT CASSAGGFGTDTQYF
TRBJ2-5 . TRBV5-1 TRBD2 TGCGCCAGCAGCCTGACTAGCGTCACCCAAGAGACCCAGTACTTC CASSLTSVTQETQYF
TRBJ1-5 once TRBV7-8 . TGTGCCAGCAGCCCCCGGGGGGGGTATAGCAATCAGCCCCAGCATTTT CASSPRGGYSNQPQHF
TRBJ2-1 . TRBV7-3 TRBD2 TGTGCCAGCAGCCCGGGGGGAGGGAGAGCCCATGAGCAGTTCTTC CASSPGGGRAHEQFF
TRBJ2-7 . TRBV7-2 TRBD2 TGTGCCAGCAGTCGGACTAGCGGACGCTACGAGCAGTACTTC CASSRTSGRYEQYF
TRBJ2-3 once TRBV5-1 . TGCGCCAGCAGGCCCCTTTCTAGCACAGATACGCAGTATTTT CASRPLSSTDTQYF
TRBJ2-3 . TRBV4-2 TRBD2 TGTGCCAGCAGCCCTACTACTCCGCGGGAGGGTGCAGATACGCAGTATTTT CASSPTTPREGADTQYF
TRBJ2-7 . TRBV19 TRBD1 TGTGCCAGTAGTAAGAGGGACAGGAGAAACTACGAGCAGTACTTC CASSKRDRRNYEQYF
TRBJ2-7 . TRBV14 . TGTGCCAGCAGCCAAGAAAACCGGGGTCAGTACTTC CASSQENRGQYF
TRBJ2-1 . TRBV7-3 TRBD1 TGTGCCAGCAGCTTACGAGGGACAGGCACATACAATGAGCAGTTCTTC CASSLRGTGTYNEQFF
TRBJ2-2 . TRBV9 . TGTGCCAGCAGCGTAGGAGACATCAACACCGGGGAGCTGTTTTTT CASSVGDINTGELFF
TRBJ2-7 . TRBV29-1 . TGCAGCGTTGAAATCCTACTGGGCGAGCAGTACTTC CSVEILLGEQYF
TRBJ2-7 . TRBV28 . TGTGCCAGCAGTCAGAGAGATGACCCGCTGGACGAGCAGTACTTC CASSQRDDPLDEQYF
TRBJ2-3 . TRBV7-2 . TGTGCCAGCAGCTTAGGGGGGGCTAGCGGCATCACAGATACGCAGTATTTT CASSLGGASGITDTQYF
TRBJ2-7 few TRBV27 TRBD2 TGTGCCAGCAGTTTCAAACTAGCGGGAGACTTTTCCTACGAGCAGTACTTC CASSFKLAGDFSYEQYF
TRBJ2-7 . TRBV30 . TGTGCCTGGTCCACAGGGAAAGAGCAGTACTTC CAWSTGKEQYF
TRBJ1-1 few TRBV7-3 . TGTGCCAGCAGCTCCCGGAGGGAGACTGAAGCTTTCTTT CASSSRRETEAFF
TRBJ2-7 . TRBV6-1 TRBD1 TGTGCCAGTGGGGACAGACTCTACGAGCAGTACTTC CASGDRLYEQYF
TRBJ2-3 . TRBV6-6 . TGTGCCAGCAGAAACCGGGCGGGCCGCACAGATACGCAGTATTTT CASRNRAGRTDTQYF
TRBJ1-1 . TRBV5-1 . TGCGCCAGCAGCTTGGGCGCTGCTACTGGAGCTTTCTTT CASSLGAATGAFF
TRBJ2-2 . TRBV4-2 TRBD2 TGTGCCAGCAGCCAGGATGGACTAGCGGGAGTCACCGGGGAGCTGTTTTTT CASSQDGLAGVTGELFF
TRBJ1-3 once TRBV7-2 . TGTGCCAGCAGCCCACAGGGAACCGGAAACACCATATATTTT CASSPQGTGNTIYF
TRBJ2-7 . TRBV5-1 TRBD2 TGCGCCAGCAGCCTGCCTAGCGGGAGTGGTGAGCAGTACTTC CASSLPSGSGEQYF
TRBJ1-5 few TRBV7-2 TRBD1 TGTGCCAGCAGCTTATCCGGGACAGGGGGCAATCAGCCCCAGCATTTT CASSLSGTGGNQPQHF
TRBJ1-2 . TRBV18 TRBD1 TGTGCCAGCTCACCGGGACAGGGGATGACCTATGGCTACACCTTC CASSPGQGMTYGYTF
TRBJ2-7 . TRBV16 . TGTGCCAGCAGCCAATCACAAGAGTCCCGTTACGAGCAGTACTTC CASSQSQESRYEQYF
TRBJ2-7 . TRBV5-1 . TGCGCCAGCAGCTTGGATTTAGCAGTCTACGAGCAGTACTTC CASSLDLAVYEQYF
TRBJ1-2 . TRBV9 TRBD1 TGTGCCAGCAGCGTAGACCCCACCCAGGGGGGTGGCTACACCTTC CASSVDPTQGGGYTF
TRBJ1-5 . TRBV30 . TGTGCCTGGAGTGTAGGAAATCAGCCCCAGCATTTT CAWSVGNQPQHF
TRBJ1-1 . TRBV30 TRBD1 TGTGCCTGGAGTGTACAGAGGGGGCGAGGTTCGATGAACACTGAAGCTTTCTTT CAWSVQRGRGSMNTEAFF
TRBJ1-2 . TRBV28 . TGTGCCAGCAGCTCCGACACAATCCATGGCTACACCTTC CASSSDTIHGYTF
TRBJ2-7 few TRBV7-9 TRBD2 TGTGCCAGCAGCAAGACTAGCTTCGAGCAGTACTTC CASSKTSFEQYF
TRBJ1-5 . TRBV27 . TGTGCCAGCAGTTTAGCCCTTGGCAATCAGCCCCAGCATTTT CASSLALGNQPQHF
TRBJ2-3 . TRBV11-3 TRBD1 TGTGCCAGCAGCGAGGAGGGACAGGTGGTAGATACGCAGTATTTT CASSEEGQVVDTQYF
TRBJ2-7 . TRBV5-6 TRBD2 TGTGCCAGCAGCCCTCGGACTAGATCCCAGGGGCAGTACTTC CASSPRTRSQGQYF
TRBJ2-3 . TRBV5-8 . TGTGCCAGCAGCTCGGACAGCACAGATACGCAGTATTTT CASSSDSTDTQYF
TRBJ2-7 . TRBV6-5 TRBD2 TGTGCCAGCAGTTACAATGCGGGAGGGCCTGGCGAGCAGTACTTC CASSYNAGGPGEQYF
TRBJ2-6 . TRBV5-5 . TGTGCCAGCAGCTTCGGCTTGGCTGCCGGGGCCAACGTCCTGACTTTC CASSFGLAAGANVLTF
TRBJ1-2 . TRBV28 . TGTGCCAGCAGTCCCCCCCGGACAGAAAGCTATGGCTACACCTTC CASSPPRTESYGYTF
TRBJ2-7 . TRBV6-1 TRBD2 TGTGCCAGCAGTTCATCCATAGCGGGAGCTGGGGAGCAGTACTTC CASSSSIAGAGEQYF
TRBJ2-1 once TRBV19 . TGTGCCAGTAGTCCCGGAAAGGCGGAGGGTTACAATGAGCAGTTCTTC CASSPGKAEGYNEQFF
TRBJ2-6 . TRBV7-3 . TGTGCCAGCAGCTTATATGGGACACCGTTAACTGGGGCCAACGTCCTGACTTTC CASSLYGTPLTGANVLTF